This T cell receptor (beta chain) was retrieved from a study of blood T cell repertoires in COVID-19. Overall study: Whether acute or convalescent, the COVID-19 samples came from the United States, Italy and Spain. PBMCs, B-cell-depleted T cells, or T cells were the source of the cDNA or gDNA that made up the material.

In the source study's methods: Using reference gene primer amplification, nucleated cell counts were estimated. Sequencing was performed with immunoSEQ multiplex PCR; in TCRdb, only in-frame clones are kept and a portion is missing. D and trimming were read from the DNA, whereas the V and J calls and clone size are those reported in that table. The sample carries approximately 10,000 clones, 84% recorded once. The ends were cut back, 0 bases at V and 3 bases at J, with 17 bases in the middle. This CDR3 contains 17 residues. Germline V lookup: CDR1 MGHRA, CDR2 YSYEKL. In its sample, this clone was seen a few times.

Sequencing was done on a sample of peripheral blood. V usage is TRBV4-1 and J usage is TRBJ1-2; no reliable D call. The sequence was obtained from a man aged 45 to 65 with active COVID-19. The CDR3 DNA is TGCGCCAGCAGCCAAGACCACACTACGGTCCGGCACTATGGCTACACCTTC. It specifies CASSQDHTTVRHYGYTF.